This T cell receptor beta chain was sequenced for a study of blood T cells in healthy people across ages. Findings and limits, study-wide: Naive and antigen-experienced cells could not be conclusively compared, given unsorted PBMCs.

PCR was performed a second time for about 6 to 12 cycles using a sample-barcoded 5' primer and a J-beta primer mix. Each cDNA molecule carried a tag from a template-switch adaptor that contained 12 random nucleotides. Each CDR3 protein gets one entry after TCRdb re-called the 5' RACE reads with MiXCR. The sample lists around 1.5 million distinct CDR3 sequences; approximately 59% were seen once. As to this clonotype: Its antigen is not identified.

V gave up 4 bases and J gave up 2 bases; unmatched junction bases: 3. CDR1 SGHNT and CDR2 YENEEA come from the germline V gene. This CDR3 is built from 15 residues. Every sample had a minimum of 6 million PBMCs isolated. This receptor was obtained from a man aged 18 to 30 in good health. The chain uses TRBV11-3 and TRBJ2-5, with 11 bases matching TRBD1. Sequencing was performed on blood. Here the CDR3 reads CASSSGTGGQETQYF. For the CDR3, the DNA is TGTGCCAGCAGCTCCGGGACAGGGGGGCAAGAGACCCAGTACTTC.